Listed below are T cell receptor beta chains from one sample, sequenced in a study of T cells in Graves' hyperthyroidism and ophthalmopathy. TCRdb recomputed calls from the multiplex PCR reads with MiXCR, one row per CDR3 protein. The sample lists fewer than 450,000 distinct CDR3 sequences, about 17% occurring once. Sequencing was carried out using blood. The receptors shown here come from a woman in her 30s with Graves' hyperthyroidism that later progressed to Graves' ophthalmopathy. The conserved cysteine and the conserved F or W are not part of the CDR3 here. D genes are given only for firm matches.

CDR3 protein: ASSPADTETQY
J gene: TRBJ2-5
D gene: NA
V gene: TRBV18

CDR3 protein: ATRPGASTYNEQF
J gene: TRBJ2-1
D gene: NA
V gene: TRBV24-1

CDR3 protein: ASSESQGGNGEQF
J gene: TRBJ2-1
D gene: NA
V gene: TRBV10-1

CDR3 protein: SVESQGAGNTIY
J gene: TRBJ1-3
D gene: NA
V gene: TRBV29-1

CDR3 protein: ASSEGQTYNSPLH
J gene: TRBJ1-6
D gene: TRBD1
V gene: TRBV2

CDR3 protein: ASSLPPFAGFNTGELF
J gene: TRBJ2-2
D gene: NA
V gene: TRBV28

CDR3 protein: ASGWDTQY
J gene: TRBJ2-3
D gene: NA
V gene: TRBV4-1

CDR3 protein: ASSGSQAPRAGELF
J gene: TRBJ2-2
D gene: NA
V gene: TRBV12-3/TRBV12-4

CDR3 protein: ASSSRTGADINTEAF
J gene: TRBJ1-1
D gene: TRBD1
V gene: TRBV11-2

CDR3 protein: AGPQHNDPHTRRIADGYT
J gene: TRBJ1-2
D gene: NA
V gene: TRBV2

CDR3 protein: SARIGGGGNQPQH
J gene: TRBJ1-5
D gene: NA
V gene: TRBV20-1

CDR3 protein: ATSRGRGRNEQF
J gene: TRBJ2-1
D gene: NA
V gene: TRBV15

CDR3 protein: ASSLRGYQETQY
J gene: TRBJ2-5
D gene: NA
V gene: TRBV7-9

CDR3 protein: SAPPGQGLGEQY
J gene: TRBJ2-7
D gene: TRBD1
V gene: TRBV20-1

CDR3 protein: ASSLLTDAYNEQF
J gene: TRBJ2-1
D gene: NA
V gene: TRBV27

CDR3 protein: ASSHTGSSYNEQF
J gene: TRBJ2-1
D gene: NA
V gene: TRBV4-1

CDR3 protein: ASSPWTGGETQY
J gene: TRBJ2-5
D gene: TRBD1
V gene: TRBV7-2

CDR3 protein: ASSASGQDNSPLH
J gene: TRBJ1-6
D gene: TRBD1
V gene: TRBV18

CDR3 protein: AISESTGALYGYT
J gene: TRBJ1-2
D gene: NA
V gene: TRBV10-3

CDR3 protein: ASSLPGQLGGYT
J gene: TRBJ1-2
D gene: TRBD1
V gene: TRBV5-6

CDR3 protein: ASSVDGTSGYEQY
J gene: TRBJ2-7
D gene: TRBD2
V gene: TRBV9

CDR3 protein: ASSLIAGNLIYEQY
J gene: TRBJ2-7
D gene: TRBD2
V gene: TRBV28

CDR3 protein: ASSEVRRAGRNNEQF
J gene: TRBJ2-1
D gene: NA
V gene: TRBV2

CDR3 protein: ASTFTQGADTEAF
J gene: TRBJ1-1
D gene: TRBD1
V gene: TRBV4-1

CDR3 protein: AWNPGQSYNEQF
J gene: TRBJ2-1
D gene: TRBD1
V gene: TRBV30

CDR3 protein: ASSFRLAGGSNEQF
J gene: TRBJ2-1
D gene: TRBD2
V gene: TRBV11-2

CDR3 protein: GGRGENTGELF
J gene: TRBJ2-2
D gene: TRBD2
V gene: TRBV20-1

CDR3 protein: ASSEGDYPNEQF
J gene: TRBJ2-1
D gene: NA
V gene: TRBV10-1

CDR3 protein: ASSFWRGSQPQH
J gene: TRBJ1-5
D gene: NA
V gene: TRBV12-3/TRBV12-4

CDR3 protein: AISDLSGNSPLH
J gene: TRBJ1-6
D gene: NA
V gene: TRBV10-3

CDR3 protein: ASGVGLNQPQH
J gene: TRBJ1-5
D gene: NA
V gene: TRBV2

CDR3 protein: ASSFQHRDRGAHLLQF
J gene: TRBJ2-1
D gene: TRBD1
V gene: TRBV27

CDR3 protein: ASRGLAGFYEQY
J gene: TRBJ2-7
D gene: TRBD2
V gene: TRBV6-1

CDR3 protein: ASSPPRTGNTEAF
J gene: TRBJ1-1
D gene: TRBD1
V gene: TRBV12-3/TRBV12-4

CDR3 protein: ASSYETGGSNEQF
J gene: TRBJ2-1
D gene: TRBD1
V gene: TRBV12-3/TRBV12-4

CDR3 protein: ASSTGTSGIRTDTQY
J gene: TRBJ2-3
D gene: TRBD2
V gene: TRBV28

CDR3 protein: ASSPPGANYGYT
J gene: TRBJ1-2
D gene: NA
V gene: TRBV7-8

CDR3 protein: ASTGDRGDEKLF
J gene: TRBJ1-4
D gene: TRBD1
V gene: TRBV19

CDR3 protein: ASSSGLYEQY
J gene: TRBJ2-7
D gene: NA
V gene: TRBV11-1

CDR3 protein: ASSSPKDSLGNSPLH
J gene: TRBJ1-6
D gene: NA
V gene: TRBV12-3/TRBV12-4

CDR3 protein: ASSSLRGGTDTQY
J gene: TRBJ2-3
D gene: TRBD2
V gene: TRBV12-3/TRBV12-4

CDR3 protein: AIVRDDSYEQY
J gene: TRBJ2-7
D gene: NA
V gene: TRBV2

CDR3 protein: SAREGQPNTEAF
J gene: TRBJ1-1
D gene: TRBD1
V gene: TRBV20-1

CDR3 protein: ASRQAVVNYPGNTIY
J gene: TRBJ1-3
D gene: NA
V gene: TRBV4-1

CDR3 protein: ASSENRLAGEETQY
J gene: TRBJ2-5
D gene: TRBD2
V gene: TRBV10-1

CDR3 protein: ASSFPRTGDEQY
J gene: TRBJ2-7
D gene: TRBD1
V gene: TRBV28

CDR3 protein: ASSLSVPGSTQY
J gene: TRBJ2-3
D gene: NA
V gene: TRBV12-3/TRBV12-4

CDR3 protein: ASSFGTSGSRGGELF
J gene: TRBJ2-2
D gene: TRBD2
V gene: TRBV28

CDR3 protein: ASSLLGQLSGANVLT
J gene: TRBJ2-6
D gene: NA
V gene: TRBV27

CDR3 protein: ASSYSISDSSYNEQF
J gene: TRBJ2-1
D gene: NA
V gene: TRBV6-2/TRBV6-3

CDR3 protein: ASSVRAFTDTQY
J gene: TRBJ2-3
D gene: NA
V gene: TRBV2

CDR3 protein: AWSGLQLNTGELF
J gene: TRBJ2-2
D gene: NA
V gene: TRBV30